The rows below give T cell receptor beta chains drawn from one sample of a study of regulatory T cells in long-lasting Graves disease. TCRdb reprocessed the multiplex PCR reads with MiXCR, giving one entry per CDR3 protein. The sample contains 350,000 to 500,000 distinct CDR3 sequences, roughly 21% of which appear only once. The sample consisted of peripheral blood mononuclear cells (PBMCs), taken when the disease was refractory, from a patient treated with antithyroid drugs. These receptors all come from a female donor with Graves disease. CDR3s include the opening cysteine and the closing phenylalanine or tryptophan. A D gene is named only where the DNA matches it firmly. Size values are once, few and many counts, or a class for expanded clones, and some rows have none.

j_call | cdr3_length | v_call | d_call | clone_size | cdr3_nt | cdr3_aa
TRBJ2-3 | 15 | TRBV28 | . | . | TGTGCCACCGAAGAGCAGGGGAAAGGCACAGATACGCAGTATTTT | CATEEQGKGTDTQYF
TRBJ2-1 | 15 | TRBV2 | . | many | TGTGCCAGCAGTCCAACTAGTAGCTCCTACAATGAGCAGTTCTTC | CASSPTSSSYNEQFF
TRBJ1-2 | 16 | TRBV12-5 | . | . | TGTGCTGATGGTTTGGTGACCGACAGGAAAGCATATGGCTACACCTTC | CADGLVTDRKAYGYTF
TRBJ1-5 | 18 | TRBV5-5 | TRBD1 | . | TGTGCCAGCAGCTTGTACCCGGGACAGGGAGTGGGAAATCAGCCCCAGCATTTT | CASSLYPGQGVGNQPQHF
TRBJ2-5 | 13 | TRBV20-1 | . | few | TGCAGTGCTCCTAGGGGGGGACAAGAGACCCAGTACTTC | CSAPRGGQETQYF
TRBJ1-2 | 13 | TRBV27 | . | many | TGTGCCAGCAGTTTAGCGGCATCTCAGGGCTACACCTTC | CASSLAASQGYTF
TRBJ1-2 | 12 | TRBV28 | . | many | TGTGCCAGCAGTTGGGGAAGGTATGGCTACACCTTC | CASSWGRYGYTF
TRBJ2-3 | 14 | TRBV2 | . | . | TGTGCCAGCAGTGAAGCAGAGAGTACAGATACACAGTATTTT | CASSEAESTDTQYF
TRBJ2-5 | 15 | TRBV6-1 | TRBD2 | many | TGTGCCAGCAGTAACATAGCGGGAGTGGGTGAGACCCAGTACTTC | CASSNIAGVGETQYF
TRBJ2-5 | 17 | TRBV6-2/TRBV6-3 | TRBD2 | . | TGTGCCAGCAGTTACCCCCAGGATGGCGGGGGCCAAGAGACCCAGTACTTC | CASSYPQDGGGQETQYF
TRBJ2-1 | 15 | TRBV28 | TRBD1 | few | TGTGCCAGCAGTTTGGGAGACAGGGTCAGGAATGAGCAGTTCTTC | CASSLGDRVRNEQFF
TRBJ1-2 | 13 | TRBV20-1 | . | many | TGCAGTGCTAACGATAGGGGCTTTAGAGGCTACACCTTC | CSANDRGFRGYTF
TRBJ2-7 | 15 | TRBV28 | TRBD1 | many | TGTGCCAGCAGATTGACAGGGCCTGTGTCCTACGAGCAGTACTTC | CASRLTGPVSYEQYF
TRBJ1-1 | 17 | TRBV27 | . | few | TGTGCCACCTCCCGGGGCAGGATAGTGAAGACGAACACTGAAGCTTTCTTT | CATSRGRIVKTNTEAFF
TRBJ1-1 | 12 | TRBV7-9 | . | . | TGTGCCAGCAGCTTAAGGGTTCCTGAAGCTTTCTTT | CASSLRVPEAFF
TRBJ2-7 | 13 | TRBV10-1 | . | . | TGCGCCAGCAGTGAGTATTCGGGTGACGAGCAGTACTTC | CASSEYSGDEQYF
TRBJ2-5 | 12 | TRBV7-8 | TRBD2 | many | TGTGCCACACGAATGGGGGGGAAGACCCAGTACTTC | CATRMGGKTQYF
TRBJ1-1 | 15 | TRBV28 | . | many | TGTGCCAGCACCGCCTTGGTCTTTGAGCCCACTGAAGCTTTCTTT | CASTALVFEPTEAFF
TRBJ2-7 | 14 | TRBV6-2/TRBV6-3 | . | many | TGTGCCAGCAGTTACCGAACAACCGCCTACGAGCAGTACTTC | CASSYRTTAYEQYF
TRBJ2-5 | 15 | TRBV5-8 | TRBD1 | few | TGTGCCAGCAGCTTGGCGAGGACAGGGGGGGAGACCCAGTACTTC | CASSLARTGGETQYF
TRBJ1-1 | 15 | TRBV29-1 | TRBD1 | . | TGCAGCGTTGACCGAGACAGGGGATCGACCACTGAAGCTTTCTTT | CSVDRDRGSTTEAFF
TRBJ1-1 | 15 | TRBV5-1 | . | few | TGCGCCAGCAGCTTCGACGGGACATCTCAGTCTGAAGCTTTCTTT | CASSFDGTSQSEAFF
TRBJ2-5 | 13 | TRBV20-1 | TRBD1 | many | TGCAGTGCGCTTGGACAGGGTGGAGAGACCCAGTACTTC | CSALGQGGETQYF
TRBJ2-5 | 13 | TRBV14 | . | . | TGTGCCAGCAGCCTCATAGAAAGCGTGTCCCAGTACTTC | CASSLIESVSQYF
TRBJ1-2 | 18 | TRBV6-1 | TRBD1 | few | TGTGCCAGCAGCGAGACCCGGGGCAGGGGGCGCGGGGTTGGTGGCTACACCTTC | CASSETRGRGRGVGGYTF
TRBJ1-2 | 12 | TRBV6-1 | . | many | TGTGCCAGCAAAGGGGCCAACTATGGCTACACCTTC | CASKGANYGYTF
TRBJ1-2 | 16 | TRBV6-1 | . | many | TGTGCCAGCAGGAGCCCCGGGACAAGCCAGAACTATGGCTACACCTTC | CASRSPGTSQNYGYTF
TRBJ2-4 | 15 | TRBV20-1 | . | . | TGCAGTGCTAGAGATCTCCGCACAGCCAAAAACATTCAGTACTTC | CSARDLRTAKNIQYF
TRBJ1-5 | 17 | TRBV3-1 | . | . | TGTGCCAGCAGCCAGACGACCGCTGGGGGGGTGGGTCAGCCCCAGCATTTT | CASSQTTAGGVGQPQHF
TRBJ1-5 | 17 | TRBV6-2/TRBV6-3 | . | many | TGTGCCAGCAGCCACGCAAAGGGGACTCAGGAGGGCCAGCCCCAGCATTTT | CASSHAKGTQEGQPQHF
TRBJ2-1 | 16 | TRBV7-9 | TRBD2 | . | TGTGCCAGCAGCTCACCCCTAGCGGGAGTTGGGAATGAGCAGTTCTTC | CASSSPLAGVGNEQFF
TRBJ2-3 | 13 | TRBV20-1 | . | few | TGCAGTGCTATTCCGGGGGGCGGATATACGCAGTATTTT | CSAIPGGGYTQYF
TRBJ2-1 | 12 | TRBV7-6 | . | . | TGTGCCAGCAGCTATACAGACAATGAGCAGTTCTTC | CASSYTDNEQFF
TRBJ2-2 | 15 | TRBV7-2 | TRBD1 | . | TGTGCCAGCAGCACCCGGGACAGGGACCCCGGGGAGCTGTTTTTT | CASSTRDRDPGELFF
TRBJ1-6 | 15 | TRBV6-9 | TRBD1 | . | TGTGCCAGCAGTTACTCCGGGACAGTGGGTTCACCCCTCCACTTT | CASSYSGTVGSPLHF
TRBJ2-7 | 13 | TRBV2 | TRBD1 | many | TGTGCCAGCACAACGGGACAGGGCGGAGAGCAGTACTTC | CASTTGQGGEQYF
TRBJ2-5 | 14 | TRBV28 | TRBD1 | many | TGTGCCAGCAGTCCCACAGGGGTTCAAGAGACCCAGTACTTC | CASSPTGVQETQYF
TRBJ2-7 | 13 | TRBV29-1 | TRBD2 | few | TGCAGCGGCACCGGGAGCGGGAGTGGAGAGCAGTACTTC | CSGTGSGSGEQYF
TRBJ1-1 | 13 | TRBV6-1 | . | many | TGTGCCAGCAGCGATGACTGGAACACTGAAGCTTTCTTT | CASSDDWNTEAFF
TRBJ2-1 | 12 | TRBV29-1 | TRBD2 | . | TGCAGCGCTTGGACTAGCGAGAATGAGCAGTTCTTC | CSAWTSENEQFF
TRBJ1-6 | 14 | TRBV6-2/TRBV6-3 | TRBD1 | . | TGTGCCAGCAGTTGGGACAGGACAAATTCACCCCTCCACTTT | CASSWDRTNSPLHF
TRBJ1-5 | 13 | TRBV30 | TRBD1 | . | TGTGCCTGGAGTAGAACAGGGGCTCAGCCCCAGCATTTT | CAWSRTGAQPQHF
TRBJ2-1 | 15 | TRBV5-1 | . | few | TGCGCCAGCAGCTTGTCACCGAGCTCCTACAATGAGCAGTTCTTC | CASSLSPSSYNEQFF
TRBJ1-5 | 13 | TRBV30 | . | . | TGTGCCTGGAGTCCCGGCAAGTATCAGCCCCAGCATTTT | CAWSPGKYQPQHF
TRBJ1-5 | 13 | TRBV20-1 | . | . | TGCAGTGCTAGACGGGGGGCAGGACAGCCCCAGCATTTT | CSARRGAGQPQHF
TRBJ1-4 | 15 | TRBV29-1 | TRBD1 | many | TGCAGCGTTGCGGACAGGGGGTCTACTAATGAAAAACTGTTTTTT | CSVADRGSTNEKLFF
TRBJ2-7 | 14 | TRBV10-1 | . | many | TGCGCCAGCAGTGAGGCAATTAGTTCTGCTGAGCAGTACTTC | CASSEAISSAEQYF
TRBJ2-1 | 18 | TRBV11-2 | TRBD2 | . | TGTGCCAGCAGCTTAGCGCCCCTGACTAGCGGGAGCACCAATGAGCAGTTCTTC | CASSLAPLTSGSTNEQFF
TRBJ1-5 | 14 | TRBV30 | . | many | TGTGCCTGGAGCAGCGACAGCTTTAGGCAGCCCCAGCATTTT | CAWSSDSFRQPQHF
TRBJ2-7 | 14 | TRBV28 | TRBD1 | many | TGTGCCAGCAGGGGGGACAGAGACCTCCACGAGCAGTACTTC | CASRGDRDLHEQYF
TRBJ1-1 | 15 | TRBV20-1 | . | few | TGCAGTGCTAGAAAGGGAGGCACCATGAACACTGAAGCTTTCTTT | CSARKGGTMNTEAFF
TRBJ2-7 | 15 | TRBV20-1 | TRBD2 | few | TGCAGTGCTGAGACTAGCGGGTGGAGCTCCTACGAGCAGTACTTC | CSAETSGWSSYEQYF
TRBJ1-4 | 16 | TRBV7-2 | . | many | TGTGCCAGCAGCTTACCTAGGACCGGGTTAGATGAAAAACTGTTTTTT | CASSLPRTGLDEKLFF
TRBJ1-2 | 15 | TRBV19 | TRBD1 | few | TGTGCCAGTACCCCGACAGGGGGCATGAATTATGGCTACACCTTC | CASTPTGGMNYGYTF
TRBJ2-5 | 15 | TRBV28 | . | . | TGTGCCAGCAGTTTGCCAGGGTCCATGCAAGAGACCCAGTACTTC | CASSLPGSMQETQYF
TRBJ1-6 | 14 | TRBV20-1 | . | once | TGCAGTGCTAGAGATCTTAGGGTGAATTCACCCCTCCACTTT | CSARDLRVNSPLHF
TRBJ2-7 | 14 | TRBV7-8 | . | many | TGTGCCAGCAGCTCCCTTTCCAGCGGCTACGAGCAGTACTTC | CASSSLSSGYEQYF
TRBJ2-7 | 14 | TRBV5-1 | TRBD1 | . | TGCGCCAGCAGCTACTCCGGGACAGAATACGAGCAGTACTTC | CASSYSGTEYEQYF
TRBJ2-4 | 15 | TRBV20-1 | . | . | TGCAGTGCTAGAGGGCCAGACCTAGCCAAAAACATTCAGTACTTC | CSARGPDLAKNIQYF